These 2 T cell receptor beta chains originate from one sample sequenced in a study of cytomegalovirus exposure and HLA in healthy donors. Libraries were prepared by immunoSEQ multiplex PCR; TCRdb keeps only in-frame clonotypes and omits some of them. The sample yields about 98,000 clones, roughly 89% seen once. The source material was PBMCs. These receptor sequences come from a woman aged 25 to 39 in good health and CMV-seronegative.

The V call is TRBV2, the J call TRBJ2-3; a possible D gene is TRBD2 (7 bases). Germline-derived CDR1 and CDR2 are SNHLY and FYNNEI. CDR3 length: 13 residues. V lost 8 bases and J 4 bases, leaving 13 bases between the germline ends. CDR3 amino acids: CASEGGPADTQYF. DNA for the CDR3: TGTGCCAGCGAGGGGGGGCCAGCAGATACGCAGTATTTT.

CDR3 region: CAISEEIVSYEQYF. CDR3 DNA sequence: TGTGCCATCAGTGAAGAAATAGTCTCCTACGAGCAGTACTTC. The chain carries TRBV10-3 and TRBJ2-7; D gene uncertain. The length of the CDR3 is 14 residues. Germline V gives CDR1 ENHRY, CDR2 SYGVKD. Trimming stripped 3 bases from V and 0 bases from J, with 9 bases between.